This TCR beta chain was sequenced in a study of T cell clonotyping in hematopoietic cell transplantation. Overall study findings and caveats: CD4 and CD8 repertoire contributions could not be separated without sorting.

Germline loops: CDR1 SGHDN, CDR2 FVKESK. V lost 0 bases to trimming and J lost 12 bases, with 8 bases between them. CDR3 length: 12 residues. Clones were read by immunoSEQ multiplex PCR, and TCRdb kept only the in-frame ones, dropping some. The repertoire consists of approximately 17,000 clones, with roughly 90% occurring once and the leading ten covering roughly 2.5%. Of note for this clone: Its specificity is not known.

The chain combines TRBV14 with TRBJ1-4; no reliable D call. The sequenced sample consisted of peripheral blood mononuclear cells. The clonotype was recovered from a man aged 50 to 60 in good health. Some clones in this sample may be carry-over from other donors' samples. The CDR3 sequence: CASSQDWSQLFF. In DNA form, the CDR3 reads TGTGCCAGCAGCCAAGATTGGAGCCAACTGTTTTTT.